This T cell receptor beta chain was found in a study of neurological immune-mediated disorders. Stored at -80 C, 2 million PBMCs were the source of the unsorted libraries. From the 5' RACE reads, TCRdb called clonotypes with MiXCR, one entry per CDR3 protein. The sample has tens of thousands of distinct CDR3 sequences; over 2% are singletons. Per the germline V gene, CDR1 is SGHRS and CDR2 is YFSETQ. The CDR3 sequence is 15 residues long. V shed 5 bases, J shed 6 bases, and the junction held 5 bases outside the gene matches. This clonotype was seen repeatedly, ten times or more. Material: PBMCs. The V gene is TRBV5-1, the J gene TRBJ1-4, with 12 bases that match TRBD1. This clonotype originated in a woman aged 45-59 years with multiple sclerosis. The CDR3, as DNA: TGCGCCAGCAGTAGGGACAGGGGGCGAGATGAAAAACTGTTTTTT. Encoded protein: CASSRDRGRDEKLFF.